The clone carrying this T cell receptor (beta chain) was seen more than once but under ten times. The target antigen is unknown. This sample is part of a study of T-cell memory formation after mild COVID-19. Study-level results: Cross-reactive memory apparently joined, as some responding clones appeared in pre-infection memory.

After 5'RACE with constant-segment primers, TCR alpha and TCR beta cDNA libraries carrying sample barcodes and UMIs were obtained. Each CDR3 protein gets one entry after TCRdb re-called the 5' RACE reads with MiXCR. The table lists 190,000 or so distinct CDR3 sequences, around 27% of them singletons, with around 10% in the top ten. The CDR3 contains 14 residues. Germline loops: CDR1 MNHEY, CDR2 SVGEGT. Germline trimming cut 4 bases from V and 8 bases from J; bases unmatched to any gene: 7. Sequenced: PBMCs or a T cell subset sorted from them (not recorded which). The chain couples TRBV6-2 or TRBV6-3 to TRBJ2-1, with 8 nucleotides matching TRBD1. This TCR came from an adult woman who had mild COVID-19 (a few samples of this study predate the infection). Cell type and time point are not known. CDR3 DNA: TGTGCCAGCAGTTTGACAGGGGCGACCTATGAGCAGTTCTTC. Residues: CASSLTGATYEQFF.